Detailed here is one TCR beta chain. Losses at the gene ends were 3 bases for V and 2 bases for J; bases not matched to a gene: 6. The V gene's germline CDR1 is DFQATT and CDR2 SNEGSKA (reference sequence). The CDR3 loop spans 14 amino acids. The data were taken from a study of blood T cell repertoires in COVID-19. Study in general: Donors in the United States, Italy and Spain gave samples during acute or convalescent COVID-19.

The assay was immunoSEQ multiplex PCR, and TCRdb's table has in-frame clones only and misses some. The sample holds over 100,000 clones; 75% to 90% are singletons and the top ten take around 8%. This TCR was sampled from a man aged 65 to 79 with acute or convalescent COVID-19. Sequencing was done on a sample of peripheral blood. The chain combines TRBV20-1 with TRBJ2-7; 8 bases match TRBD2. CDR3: CSASSRGATYEQYF. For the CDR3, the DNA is TGCAGTGCTAGTTCGCGGGGGGCCACCTACGAGCAGTACTTC.